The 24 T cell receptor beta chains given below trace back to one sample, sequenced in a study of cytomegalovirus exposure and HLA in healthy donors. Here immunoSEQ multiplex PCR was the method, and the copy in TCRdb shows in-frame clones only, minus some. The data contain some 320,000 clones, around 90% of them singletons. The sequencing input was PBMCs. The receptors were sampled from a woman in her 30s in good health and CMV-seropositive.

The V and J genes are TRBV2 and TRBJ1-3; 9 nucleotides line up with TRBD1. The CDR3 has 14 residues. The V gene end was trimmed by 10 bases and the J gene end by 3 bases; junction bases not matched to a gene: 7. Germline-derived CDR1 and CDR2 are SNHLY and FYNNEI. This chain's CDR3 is CAITGGEIGNTIYF. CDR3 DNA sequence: TGTGCCATAACAGGGGGCGAGATTGGAAACACCATATATTTT. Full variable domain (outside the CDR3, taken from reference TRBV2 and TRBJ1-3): EPEVTQTPSHQVTQMGQEVILRCVPISNHLYFYWYRQILGQKVEFLVSFYNNEISEKSEIFDDQFSVERPDGSNFTLKIRSTKLEDSAMYFCAITGGEIGNTIYFGEGSWLTVV.

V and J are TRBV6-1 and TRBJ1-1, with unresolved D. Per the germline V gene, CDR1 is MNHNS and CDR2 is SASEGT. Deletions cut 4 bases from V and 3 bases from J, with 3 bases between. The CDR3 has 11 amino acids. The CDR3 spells CASSVYTEAFF. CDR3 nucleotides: TGTGCCAGCAGTGTGTACACTGAAGCTTTCTTT.

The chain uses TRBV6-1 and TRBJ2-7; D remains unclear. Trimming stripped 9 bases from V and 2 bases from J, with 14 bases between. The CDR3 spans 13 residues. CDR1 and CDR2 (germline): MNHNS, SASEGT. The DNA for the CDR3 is TGTGCCAGTTGTAGGACCGAGACCTACGAGCAGTACTTC. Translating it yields CASCRTETYEQYF.

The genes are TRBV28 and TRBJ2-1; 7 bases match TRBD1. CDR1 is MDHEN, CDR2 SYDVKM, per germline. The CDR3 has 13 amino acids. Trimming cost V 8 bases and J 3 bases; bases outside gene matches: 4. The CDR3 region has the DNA TGTGCCAGCTCGACAGGGAGCTACAATGAGCAGTTCTTC. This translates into CASSTGSYNEQFF.

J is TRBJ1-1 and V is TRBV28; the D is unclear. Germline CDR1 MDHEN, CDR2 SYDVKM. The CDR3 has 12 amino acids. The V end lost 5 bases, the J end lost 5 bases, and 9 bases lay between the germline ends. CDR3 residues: CASSNTMTEAFF. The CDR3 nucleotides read TGTGCCAGCAGTAATACAATGACTGAAGCTTTCTTT.

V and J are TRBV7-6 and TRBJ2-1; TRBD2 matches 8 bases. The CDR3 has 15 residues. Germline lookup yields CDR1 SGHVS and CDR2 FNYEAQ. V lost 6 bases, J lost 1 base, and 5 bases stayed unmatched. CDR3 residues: CASRPAGASYNEQFF. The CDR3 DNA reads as TGTGCCAGCAGGCCAGCGGGGGCATCCTACAATGAGCAGTTCTTC.

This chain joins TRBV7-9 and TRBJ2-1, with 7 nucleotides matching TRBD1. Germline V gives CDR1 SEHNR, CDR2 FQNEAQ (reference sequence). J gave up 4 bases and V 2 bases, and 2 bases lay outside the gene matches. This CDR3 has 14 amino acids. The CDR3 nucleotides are TGTGCCAGCAGCTTACCGGGACAGTACAATGAGCAGTTCTTC. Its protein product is CASSLPGQYNEQFF.

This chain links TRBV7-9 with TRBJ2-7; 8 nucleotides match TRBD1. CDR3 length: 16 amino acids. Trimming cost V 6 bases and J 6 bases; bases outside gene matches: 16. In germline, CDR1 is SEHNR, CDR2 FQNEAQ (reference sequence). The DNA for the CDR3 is TGTGCCAGCAGGACAGGGGCCCTCCCACTTGGGGGCGAGCAGTACTTC. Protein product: CASRTGALPLGGEQYF.

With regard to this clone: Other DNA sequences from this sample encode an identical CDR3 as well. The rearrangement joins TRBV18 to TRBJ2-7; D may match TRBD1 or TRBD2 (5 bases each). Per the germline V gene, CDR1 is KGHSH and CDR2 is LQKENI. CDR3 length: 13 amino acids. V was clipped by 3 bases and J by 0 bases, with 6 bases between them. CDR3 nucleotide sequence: TGTGCCAGCTCACCCGGGACCTCCTACGAGCAGTACTTC. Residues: CASSPGTSYEQYF.

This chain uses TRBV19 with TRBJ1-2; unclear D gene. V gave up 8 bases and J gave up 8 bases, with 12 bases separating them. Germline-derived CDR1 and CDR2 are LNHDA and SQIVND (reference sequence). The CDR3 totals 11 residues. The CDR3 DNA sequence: TGTGCCAGTCGGGTCGTCGCGGGCTACACCTTC. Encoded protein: CASRVVAGYTF.

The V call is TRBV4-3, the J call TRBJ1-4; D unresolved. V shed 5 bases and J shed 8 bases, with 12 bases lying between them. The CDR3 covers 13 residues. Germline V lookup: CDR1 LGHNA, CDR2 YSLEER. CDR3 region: CASSTLSGEKLFF. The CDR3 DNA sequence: TGCGCCAGCAGCACATTAAGTGGGGAAAAACTGTTTTTT.

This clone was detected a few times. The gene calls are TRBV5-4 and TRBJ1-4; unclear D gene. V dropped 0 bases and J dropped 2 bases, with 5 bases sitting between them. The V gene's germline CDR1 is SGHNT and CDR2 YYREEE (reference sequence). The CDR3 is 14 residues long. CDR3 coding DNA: TGTGCCAGCAGCTTGGCGGGGACTAATGAAAAACTGTTTTTT. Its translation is CASSLAGTNEKLFF.

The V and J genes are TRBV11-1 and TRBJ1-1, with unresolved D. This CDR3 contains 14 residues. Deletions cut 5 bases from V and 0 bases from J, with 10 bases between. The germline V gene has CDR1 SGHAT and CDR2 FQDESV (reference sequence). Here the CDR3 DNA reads TGTGCCAGCAGCCGCGAGACCTTGAACACTGAAGCTTTCTTT. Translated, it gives CASSRETLNTEAFF.

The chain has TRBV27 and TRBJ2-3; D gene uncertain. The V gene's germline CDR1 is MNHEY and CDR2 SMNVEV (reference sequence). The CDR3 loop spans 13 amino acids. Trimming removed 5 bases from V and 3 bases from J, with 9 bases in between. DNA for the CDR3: TGTGCCAGCAGTCTAATACCTACAGATACGCAGTATTTT. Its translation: CASSLIPTDTQYF.

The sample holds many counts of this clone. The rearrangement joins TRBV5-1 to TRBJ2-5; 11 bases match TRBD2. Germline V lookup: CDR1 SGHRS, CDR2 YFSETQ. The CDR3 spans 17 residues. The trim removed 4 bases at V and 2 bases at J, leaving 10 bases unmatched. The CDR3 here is CASSLADLAGGQETQYF. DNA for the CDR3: TGCGCCAGCAGCCTGGCCGATCTAGCGGGAGGACAAGAGACCCAGTACTTC.

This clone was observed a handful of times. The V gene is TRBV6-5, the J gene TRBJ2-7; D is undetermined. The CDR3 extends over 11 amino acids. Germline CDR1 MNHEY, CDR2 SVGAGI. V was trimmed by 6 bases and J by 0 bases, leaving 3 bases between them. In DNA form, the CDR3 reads TGTGCCAGCAGGAGCTCCTACGAGCAGTACTTC. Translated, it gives CASRSSYEQYF.

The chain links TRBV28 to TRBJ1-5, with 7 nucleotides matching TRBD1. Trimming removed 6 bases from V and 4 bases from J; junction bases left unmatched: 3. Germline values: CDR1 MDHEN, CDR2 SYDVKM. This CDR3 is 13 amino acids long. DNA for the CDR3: TGTGCCAGCAGCTTACAGGGGAATCAGCCCCAGCATTTT. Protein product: CASSLQGNQPQHF.

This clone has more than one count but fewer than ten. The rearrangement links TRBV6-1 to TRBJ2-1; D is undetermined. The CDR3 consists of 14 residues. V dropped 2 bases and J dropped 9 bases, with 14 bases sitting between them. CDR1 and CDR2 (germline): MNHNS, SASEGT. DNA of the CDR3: TGTGCCAGCAGTGAAATTGGTCGGGTCAGTGAGCAGTTCTTC. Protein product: CASSEIGRVSEQFF.

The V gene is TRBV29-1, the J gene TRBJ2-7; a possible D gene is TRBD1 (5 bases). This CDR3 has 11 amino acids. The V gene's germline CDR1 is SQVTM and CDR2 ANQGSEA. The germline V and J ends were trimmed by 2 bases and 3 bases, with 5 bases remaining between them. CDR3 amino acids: CSVERGYEQYF. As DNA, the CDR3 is TGCAGCGTTGAAAGGGGCTACGAGCAGTACTTC.

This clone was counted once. The CDR3 nucleotides are TGTGCCAGCAGTGTAAAAGCGGGGGGGCTCGTTGAGCAGTTCTTC. Protein product: CASSVKAGGLVEQFF. The V and J genes are TRBV2 and TRBJ2-1; 10 nucleotides match TRBD2. Germline assignment: CDR1 SNHLY and CDR2 FYNNEI. CDR3 length equals 15 residues. Trimming cost V 4 bases and J 9 bases; bases outside gene matches: 9.

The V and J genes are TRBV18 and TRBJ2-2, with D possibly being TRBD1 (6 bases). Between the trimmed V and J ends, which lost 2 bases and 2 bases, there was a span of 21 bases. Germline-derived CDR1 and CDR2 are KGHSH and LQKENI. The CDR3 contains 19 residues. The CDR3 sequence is CASSPWGTLSFRNTGELFF. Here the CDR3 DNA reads TGTGCCAGCTCACCATGGGGGACATTAAGTTTTAGAAACACCGGGGAGCTGTTTTTT.

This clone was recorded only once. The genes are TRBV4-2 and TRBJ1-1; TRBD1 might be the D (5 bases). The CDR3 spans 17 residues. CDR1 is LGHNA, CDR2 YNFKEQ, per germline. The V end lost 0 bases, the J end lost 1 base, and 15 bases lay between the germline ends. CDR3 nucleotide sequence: TGTGCCAGCAGCCAAGATCATGCAGTGAGGGGGAACACTGAAGCTTTCTTT. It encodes CASSQDHAVRGNTEAFF.

CDR3 loop: CASSPSWTDTYGYTF. The CDR3 bases are TGTGCCAGCTCACCATCCTGGACAGATACCTATGGCTACACCTTC. The chain employs TRBV18 and TRBJ1-2; D perhaps matches TRBD1 (6 bases). Trimming left V 2 bases short and J 4 bases short, with 14 bases between. The V gene's germline CDR1 is KGHSH and CDR2 LQKENI. CDR3 length: 15 amino acids.

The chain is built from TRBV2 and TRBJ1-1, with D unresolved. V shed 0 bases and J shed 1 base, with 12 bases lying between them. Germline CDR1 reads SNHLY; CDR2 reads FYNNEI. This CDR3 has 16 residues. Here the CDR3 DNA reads TGTGCCAGCAGTGAAGCTGGAACTTGGAGGAACACTGAAGCTTTCTTT. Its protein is CASSEAGTWRNTEAFF.